The 18 T cell receptor beta chains reported below all come from one sample, sequenced in a study of cytomegalovirus exposure and HLA in healthy donors. The PCR employed 60 Vbeta primers together with 13 Jbeta primers. This table comes from immunoSEQ multiplex PCR, and its TCRdb copy is limited to in-frame clones, with some not included. The clone table shows around 33,000 clones, with the ten largest holding approximately 4.5%. Material: PBMCs. The receptors come from a woman in her forties in good health and CMV-seropositive.

The rearrangement joins TRBV30 to TRBJ1-5; D is ambiguous. The CDR3 is made up of 14 amino acids. Germline lookup yields CDR1 GTSNPN and CDR2 SVGIG (reference sequence). The V end was cut by 7 bases, the J end by 2 bases, with 15 bases between. The CDR3 coding sequence is TGTGCCTACAGTGTAACTAGGGGCAATCAGCCCCAGCATTTT. It is translated as CAYSVTRGNQPQHF.

The V call is TRBV6-6, the J call TRBJ1-1; 8 positions match TRBD1. Germline CDR1 MNHNY, CDR2 SVGAGI (reference sequence). This CDR3 has 12 residues. V was pared by 6 bases and J by 10 bases, with 7 bases of the junction left unmatched. CDR3 sequence: CASRGTGEIAFF. The CDR3 DNA is TGTGCCAGCAGGGGGACAGGTGAGATAGCTTTCTTT.

The chain has TRBV27 and TRBJ2-3, with 10 bases lining up with TRBD2. CDR1 and CDR2 (germline): MNHEY, SMNVEV (reference sequence). The CDR3 has 14 residues. V was clipped by 5 bases and J by 6 bases; unmatched bases: 5. DNA of the CDR3: TGTGCCAGCAGTAAGCGGGAGGGGACGGATACGCAGTATTTT. This gives the protein CASSKREGTDTQYF.

The rearrangement links TRBV6-6 to TRBJ1-4; 7 bases are shared with TRBD1. This CDR3 has 14 amino acids. Unmatched junction bases numbered 4, after V lost 2 bases and J lost 7 bases. Germline values: CDR1 MNHNY, CDR2 SVGAGI (reference sequence). CDR3 region: CASSYRQGGEKLFF. CDR3 DNA sequence: TGTGCCAGCAGTTACCGACAGGGAGGTGAAAAACTGTTTTTT.

The chain carries TRBV4-1 and TRBJ2-1, with no clear D. CDR1 is MGHRA and CDR2 is YSYEKL in the germline V gene. Trimming cost V 3 bases and J 7 bases, with 7 bases left between them. The CDR3 contains 12 residues. The CDR3 protein is CASSQIVNEQFF. The CDR3 DNA is TGCGCCAGCAGCCAGATAGTAAATGAGCAGTTCTTC.

The V and J genes are TRBV27 and TRBJ2-1, with 7 bases aligning to TRBD1. The CDR3 loop spans 15 amino acids. Germline CDR1 is MNHEY and CDR2 is SMNVEV (reference sequence). V lost 3 bases, J lost 4 bases, and 6 bases stayed unmatched. The CDR3 loop is CASSFERGRYNEQFF. The DNA for the CDR3 is TGTGCCAGCAGTTTCGAGAGGGGGCGATACAATGAGCAGTTCTTC.

This rearrangement joins TRBV5-4 to TRBJ2-3, with D perhaps matching TRBD2 (5 bases). The CDR3 totals 14 residues. Germline V gives CDR1 SGHNT, CDR2 YYREEE (reference sequence). The V end was cut by 4 bases, the J end by 5 bases, with 14 bases between. The CDR3 loop reads CASSRTLAGDTQYF. CDR3 coding DNA: TGTGCCAGCAGCAGGACCCTAGCTGGAGATACGCAGTATTTT.

The rearrangement uses TRBV4-3 and TRBJ1-5; perhaps TRBD1 as D (5 bases). This CDR3 is built from 16 residues. The V end lost 0 bases, the J end lost 7 bases, and 16 bases lay between the germline ends. Per germline, CDR1 LGHNA and CDR2 YSLEER. This CDR3 is CASSQDIGTFKQPQHF. The CDR3 DNA sequence: TGCGCCAGCAGCCAAGATATCGGGACTTTCAAACAGCCCCAGCATTTT.

The V call is TRBV5-6, the J call TRBJ2-7; TRBD2 is a possible D gene (5 bases). The V gene lost 5 bases and the J gene lost 7 bases, with 16 bases spanning the gap. The CDR3 has 13 residues. From germline, CDR1 is SGHDT and CDR2 YYEEEE. The CDR3 region is CASSFERAREQYF. Here the CDR3 DNA reads TGTGCCAGCAGTTTCGAGAGGGCGAGAGAGCAGTACTTC.

This sequence joins TRBV10-1 and TRBJ1-3; TRBD1 matches 7 bases. The CDR3 loop spans 15 amino acids. The germline gives CDR1 WNHNN, CDR2 SYGVQD (reference sequence). The V gene end was trimmed by 6 bases and the J gene end by 2 bases; junction bases not matched to a gene: 7. CDR3 nucleotide sequence: TGCGCCAGCAGCGAAGCCACAGGGGCTGGAAACACCATATATTTT. It is translated as CASSEATGAGNTIYF.

The V gene is TRBV5-6, the J gene TRBJ1-3; D perhaps matches TRBD1 (5 bases). The V gene's germline CDR1 is SGHDT and CDR2 YYEEEE. The CDR3 is made up of 14 amino acids. V lost 2 bases to trimming and J lost 4 bases, with 10 bases between them. The CDR3 coding sequence is TGTGCCAGCAGCTTTGGAGGGGACGGAAACACCATATATTTT. It translates to CASSFGGDGNTIYF.

The gene calls are TRBV7-9 and TRBJ1-4, with D tentatively TRBD1 (6 bases). V lost 6 bases to trimming and J lost 0 bases, with 8 bases between them. The CDR3 runs 14 residues. Germline CDR1 SEHNR, CDR2 FQNEAQ (reference sequence). For the CDR3, the DNA is TGTGCCAGCAGTACAGGGACAACTAATGAAAAACTGTTTTTT. Translation gives CASSTGTTNEKLFF.

This chain joins TRBV19 and TRBJ2-7; the match to TRBD1 covers 7 bases. V lost 5 bases, J lost 5 bases, and 9 bases stayed unmatched. CDR3 size: 14 residues. Germline V gene lookup returns CDR1 LNHDA and CDR2 SQIVND (reference sequence). The CDR3 DNA sequence: TGTGCCAGTAGTCTCTCGGCAGGGGGTAACGAGCAGTACTTC. It translates to CASSLSAGGNEQYF.

The chain recombines TRBV23-1 with TRBJ2-4, with 9 bases aligning to TRBD1. TRBV23-1 qualifies as an ORF whose function is uncertain. J lost 3 bases, V lost 4 bases, and 10 bases had no gene match. CDR3 length equals 17 residues. CDR3 in DNA: TGCGCCAGCAGTCCGAGGGGGGACAGGGAAGGCAAAAACATTCAGTACTTC. Translation gives CASSPRGDREGKNIQYF.

The V and J genes are TRBV30 and TRBJ2-7, with D maybe TRBD1 (5 bases). CDR3 length equals 13 residues. Germline V gene data show CDR1 as GTSNPN and CDR2 as SVGIG (reference sequence). Trimming removed 4 bases from V and 0 bases from J, with 10 bases in between. The CDR3 DNA follows: TGTGCCTGGAACAGGAGAAACTCCTACGAGCAGTACTTC. Translating it yields CAWNRRNSYEQYF.

The J gene is TRBJ2-7, the V gene TRBV19, with TRBD2 as a possible D gene (6 bases). Between the trimmed V and J ends, which lost 1 base and 7 bases, there was a span of 26 bases. Germline lookup yields CDR1 LNHDA and CDR2 SQIVND (reference sequence). The CDR3 has 18 residues. CDR3 sequence reads: CASSIVGRLPEGRGEQYF. Written as DNA, the CDR3 is TGTGCCAGTAGTATAGTTGGGCGACTTCCCGAGGGGCGGGGAGAGCAGTACTTC.

The chain carries TRBV6-5 and TRBJ2-7; D is perhaps TRBD2 (5 bases). CDR3 length equals 12 residues. CDR1 and CDR2 (germline): MNHEY, SVGAGI. The V and J ends lost 8 bases and 1 base respectively, with 9 bases between them. CDR3 DNA sequence: TGTGCCAGCGCGAGGGCGTCCTACGAGCAGTACTTC. This encodes CASARASYEQYF.

V gene TRBV4-3 combines with J gene TRBJ2-1, with D possibly being TRBD2 (5 bases). With 4 bases removed from V and 8 bases from J, the gap between germline ends came to 12 bases. This CDR3 has 13 residues. Germline lookup yields CDR1 LGHNA and CDR2 YSLEER. The CDR3 sequence: CASSRRLAYEQFF. The CDR3 bases are TGCGCCAGCAGCCGTCGGCTAGCTTATGAGCAGTTCTTC.